This TCR beta chain was identified in a study of patients and donors after allogeneic stem cell transplantation. Trimming pared 1 base from V and 3 bases from J, leaving 9 bases between. The CDR3 totals 14 residues. CDR1 and CDR2 from the germline V gene are SGHVS and FQNEAQ. TCRdb redid the calling of the RT-PCR reads with MiXCR, one entry per CDR3 protein. The sample records 390,000 or so distinct CDR3 sequences, roughly 16% being singletons. The count of this clonotype is one. The origin of this receptor is a human donor who was either an allogeneic HSCT recipient or a stem cell or donor lymphocyte infusion donor (not recorded which). It is not recorded whose cells these are; they may come from a transplant donor. Sequencing was performed on blood, either unsorted or a sorted T cell fraction (not recorded which). The chain employs TRBV7-8 and TRBJ2-5, with D possibly matching TRBD1 (5 bases). In nucleotides, the CDR3 is TGTGCCAGCAGCTTAGAGGGGTCCGAAGAGACCCAGTACTTC. It specifies CASSLEGSEETQYF.